These 23 T cell receptor beta chains originate from one sample sequenced in a study of human T cells and chemical hapten exposure. TCRdb passed the RACE reads through MiXCR, listing each CDR3 protein once. The sample consists of 35,000 to 50,000 distinct CDR3 sequences, about 8.9% of them appearing once. Time point defined: patch test 2, 6 weeks after DPC sensitization. The treatment: therapeutic diphenylcyclopropenone sensitization with weekly scalp DPC. This material consisted of whole blood, taken in connection with sensitization to the hapten diphenylcyclopropenone (DPC). These receptor sequences come from a woman in her forties with alopecia areata. Some clones in this sample may be carry-over from other donors' samples.

This clonotype was found a few times. The chain employs TRBV6-5 and TRBJ2-7; weak D call: TRBD2 (7 bases). The CDR3 extends over 14 amino acids. Between the trimmed V and J ends, which lost 7 bases and 5 bases, there was a span of 18 bases. Germline V CDR1 and CDR2: MNHEY, SVGAGI. The CDR3 bases are TGTGCCAGCATTGGTGGCGGGGGCCCCAACGAGCAGTACTTC. Protein: CASIGGGGPNEQYF.

A few counts support this clonotype. The chain joins TRBV9 to TRBJ2-2; 8 bases align to TRBD2. The germline V gene has CDR1 SGDLS and CDR2 YYNGEE. This CDR3 comprises 14 residues. Germline trimming cut 3 bases from V and 8 bases from J; bases unmatched to any gene: 6. CDR3 sequence reads: CASSGTSPLGELFF. CDR3 DNA sequence: TGTGCCAGCAGCGGGACTAGCCCCCTTGGGGAGCTGTTTTTT.

This clonotype was recorded at least ten times. The rearrangement uses TRBV11-2 and TRBJ2-2; the D gene is possibly TRBD2 (5 bases). In germline, CDR1 is SGHAT, CDR2 FQNNGV. Trimming removed 5 bases from V and 5 bases from J, with 15 bases in between. There are 15 residues in the CDR3. The CDR3 sequence is CASSQEVTKTGELFF. The CDR3 DNA sequence: TGTGCCAGCAGCCAGGAGGTCACCAAGACCGGGGAGCTGTTTTTT.

This clonotype was detected only a few times. The chain joins TRBV12-3 or TRBV12-4 to TRBJ1-1, with D unclear. V dropped 1 base and J dropped 8 bases, with 11 bases sitting between them. The CDR3 is 13 residues long. The CDR3 sequence: CASSLVLNGEAFF. The CDR3 DNA follows: TGTGCCAGCAGTTTAGTCCTCAACGGGGAAGCTTTCTTT.

This clonotype was observed a handful of times. J is TRBJ1-1 and V is TRBV27; D gene unclear. Looked up from germline, CDR1 is MNHEY and CDR2 is SMNVEV (reference sequence). This CDR3 has 15 residues. V gave up 6 bases and J gave up 1 base, with 15 bases separating them. The CDR3 DNA follows: TGTGCCAGCAGGGAGTTCGGACGGCCGAACACTGAAGCTTTCTTT. Translating it yields CASREFGRPNTEAFF.

This clonotype was seen only a few times. This chain joins TRBV7-8 and TRBJ1-1, with D possibly being TRBD1 (6 bases). Trimming shortened V by 4 bases and J by 6 bases, and 15 bases separated the two germline ends. Per the germline V gene, CDR1 is SGHVS and CDR2 is FQNEAQ. This CDR3 has 14 residues. The chain's CDR3 is CASSSTGPTAEAFF. CDR3 sequence (DNA): TGTGCCAGCAGCTCGACAGGTCCCACGGCTGAAGCTTTCTTT.

This chain joins TRBV5-1 and TRBJ1-3, with D possibly being TRBD1 (5 bases). V shed 0 bases and J shed 2 bases, with 6 bases lying between them. Germline V lookup: CDR1 SGHRS, CDR2 YFSETQ. The CDR3 extends over 14 amino acids. CDR3 sequence: CASSLGQTGNTIYF. The CDR3 region has the DNA TGCGCCAGCAGCTTGGGACAGACTGGAAACACCATATATTTT.

This chain uses TRBV28 with TRBJ2-3; 7 nucleotides line up with TRBD2. Germline loops: CDR1 MDHEN, CDR2 SYDVKM. After removal of 6 bases from V and 1 base from J, the junction contained 4 bases not matched to a gene. CDR3 size: 14 residues. The CDR3 DNA reads as TGTGCCAGCAGAAACGCGGGAGGCACAGATACGCAGTATTTT. It encodes CASRNAGGTDTQYF.

This clonotype was observed many times. CDR3 nucleotide sequence: TGTGCCAGCAGTTACTCTGGGCGGGGGGGCCTCTACGAGCAGTACTTC. Its translation: CASSYSGRGGLYEQYF. This chain links TRBV6-6 with TRBJ2-7; 9 bases agree with TRBD2. This CDR3 is 16 amino acids long. Trimming cost V 0 bases and J 3 bases; bases outside gene matches: 6. Per the germline V gene, CDR1 is MNHNY and CDR2 is SVGAGI (reference sequence).

The table lists this clonotype with many counts. This chain joins TRBV4-1 and TRBJ2-6; 9 bases line up with TRBD1. With V trimmed by 1 base and J by 0 bases, 4 bases remained unmatched. There are 18 residues in the CDR3. Germline assignment: CDR1 MGHRA and CDR2 YSYEKL. CDR3 bases: TGCGCCAGCAGCCAAGTCGGGACAGGGTTCTCTGGGGCCAACGTCCTGACTTTC. It encodes CASSQVGTGFSGANVLTF.

This clonotype appeared many times. V gene TRBV6-6 combines with J gene TRBJ1-2; possibly TRBD1 for D (6 bases). The CDR3 has 16 residues. V was shortened by 6 bases and J by 4 bases, with 21 bases between the two germline ends. CDR1 and CDR2 (germline): MNHNY, SVGAGI (reference sequence). DNA of the CDR3: TGTGCCAGCAGCCGAACCACAGGGACGGGCGGCTATGGCTACACCTTC. Protein sequence: CASSRTTGTGGYGYTF.

This clonotype showed up many times. The chain uses TRBV18 and TRBJ2-5; D is unresolved. Germline CDR1 reads KGHSH; CDR2 reads LQKENI. This CDR3 has 15 amino acids. V lost 3 bases and J 1 base, leaving 12 bases between the germline ends. The CDR3 nucleotides are TGTGCCAGCTCACCCCTCGGCAGCTCCCAAGAGACCCAGTACTTC. Amino acids: CASSPLGSSQETQYF. The full variable domain, rest sourced from reference TRBV18 and TRBJ2-5, is NAGVMQNPRHLVRRRGQEARLRCSPMKGHSHVYWYRQLPEEGLKFMVYLQKENIIDESGMPKERFSAEFPKEGPSILRIQQVVRGDSAAYFCASSPLGSSQETQYFGPGTRLLVL.

This clonotype has ten or more counts. The genes are TRBV29-1 and TRBJ2-6, with D possibly matching TRBD1 (5 bases). The germline V and J ends were trimmed by 5 bases and 4 bases, with 9 bases remaining between them. The CDR3 has 13 amino acids. The germline V gene encodes CDR1 SQVTM and CDR2 ANQGSEA. DNA of the CDR3: TGCAGCGTTACTGGGGCCGGGGCCAACGTCCTGACTTTC. It translates to CSVTGAGANVLTF.

Ten or more counts support this clonotype. This chain links TRBV7-2 with TRBJ1-5; D gene unclear. The germline gives CDR1 SGHTA, CDR2 FQGNSA. The CDR3 extends over 13 amino acids. V lost 5 bases and J 7 bases, leaving 12 bases between the germline ends. The DNA for the CDR3 is TGTGCCAGCAGCCAGGCCCTAGAACAGCCCCAGCATTTT. Residues: CASSQALEQPQHF.

This clonotype was recorded at least ten times. Mismatch with germline at one junction end may stem from a read error. This chain links TRBV10-3 with TRBJ1-1, with D maybe TRBD1 (5 bases). This CDR3 region has 12 residues. Germline CDR1 reads ENHRY; CDR2 reads SYGVKD. The CDR3 sequence is CAISESSLTGLF. The CDR3 DNA follows: TGTGCCATCAGTGAGTCGAGTTTAACAGGCCTTTTT.

This clonotype was seen many times. The chain couples TRBV2 to TRBJ2-7; D could derive from TRBD1 or TRBD2 (6 bases each). Trimming pared 7 bases from V and 6 bases from J, leaving 16 bases between. The germline V gene has CDR1 SNHLY and CDR2 FYNNEI. This CDR3 contains 13 residues. This chain's CDR3 is CASTEGGWSEQYF. CDR3 nucleotide sequence: TGTGCCAGCACCGAGGGGGGTTGGAGCGAGCAGTACTTC.

This clonotype occurred many times. V and J are TRBV12-3 or TRBV12-4 and TRBJ2-3; 9 bases line up with TRBD2. V lost 3 bases and J lost 4; bases outside the gene matches: 8. This CDR3 region has 16 residues. CDR3 sequence reads: CASSLVGGGASDTQYF. DNA for the CDR3: TGTGCCAGCAGTTTGGTAGGCGGGGGGGCCTCAGATACGCAGTATTTT.

The chain links TRBV5-1 to TRBJ2-6; the D is unclear. The length of the CDR3 is 13 residues. The V and J ends lost 4 bases and 2 bases respectively, with 4 bases between them. The germline V gene encodes CDR1 SGHRS and CDR2 YFSETQ. CDR3 sequence: CASSPTGANVLTF. The CDR3 nucleotides are TGCGCCAGCAGCCCTACTGGGGCCAACGTCCTGACTTTC.

The chain uses TRBV7-6 and TRBJ1-1, with unresolved D. The CDR3 sequence is 14 residues long. Trimming pared 1 base from V and 4 bases from J, leaving 10 bases between. Looked up from germline, CDR1 is SGHVS and CDR2 is FNYEAQ. The CDR3 loop is CASSLDPKGTEAFF. CDR3 sequence (DNA): TGTGCCAGCAGCTTAGACCCCAAGGGCACTGAAGCTTTCTTT.

This clonotype was detected ten times or more. This sequence joins TRBV28 and TRBJ1-5; 9 bases agree with TRBD1. The CDR3 contains 15 residues. Germline V CDR1 and CDR2: MDHEN, SYDVKM. With V trimmed by 2 bases and J by 4 bases, 3 bases remained unmatched. The CDR3 loop is CASSLPGQGNQPQHF. DNA for the CDR3: TGTGCCAGCAGTTTACCGGGACAGGGTAATCAGCCCCAGCATTTT.

The chain joins TRBV5-1 to TRBJ2-2; D remains unclear. This CDR3 has 14 residues. Germline CDR1 and CDR2: SGHRS and YFSETQ. V lost 0 bases and J lost 2, with 5 bases in between. CDR3 DNA: TGCGCCAGCAGCTTGGACAGTAACACCGGGGAGCTGTTTTTT. This encodes CASSLDSNTGELFF. Using reference TRBV5-1 and TRBJ2-2 for the parts outside the CDR3, the full variable domain is KAGVTQTPRYLIKTRGQQVTLSCSPISGHRSVSWYQQTPGQGLQFLFEYFSETQRNKGNFPGRFSGRQFSNSRSEMNVSTLELGDSALYLCASSLDSNTGELFFGEGSRLTVL.

This clonotype was detected ten times or more. The rearrangement joins TRBV6-5 to TRBJ1-4, with 11 bases matching TRBD1. Germline V gives CDR1 MNHEY, CDR2 SVGAGI. This CDR3 comprises 15 residues. Losses at the gene ends were 6 bases for V and 7 bases for J; bases not matched to a gene: 7. Here the CDR3 DNA reads TGTGCCAGCAGCAGGACAGGGGGCAGGAGTGAAAAACTGTTTTTT. The encoded protein is CASSRTGGRSEKLFF.

This clonotype was counted between two and nine times. The chain carries TRBV7-8 and TRBJ2-2, with 7 bases matching TRBD2. Germline V CDR1 and CDR2: SGHVS, FQNEAQ. With 2 bases clipped from V and 3 bases from J, the junction kept 6 bases outside the gene matches. This CDR3 comprises 16 residues. CDR3 residues: CASSLWEGADTGELFF. CDR3 in DNA: TGTGCCAGCAGCTTATGGGAGGGTGCGGACACCGGGGAGCTGTTTTTT.